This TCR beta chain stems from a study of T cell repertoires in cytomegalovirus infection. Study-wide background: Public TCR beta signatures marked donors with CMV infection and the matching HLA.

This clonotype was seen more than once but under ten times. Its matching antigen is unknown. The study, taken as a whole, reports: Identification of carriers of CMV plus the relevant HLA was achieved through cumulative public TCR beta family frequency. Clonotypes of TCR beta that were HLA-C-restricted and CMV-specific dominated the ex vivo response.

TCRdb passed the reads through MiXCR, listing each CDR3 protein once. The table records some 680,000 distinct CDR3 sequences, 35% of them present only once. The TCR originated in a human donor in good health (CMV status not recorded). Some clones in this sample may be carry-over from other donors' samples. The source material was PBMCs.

In DNA form, the CDR3 reads TGTGCCAGCAGTTTCTTTGGCCGGGCAAATCAGCCCCAGCATTTT. This translates into CASSFFGRANQPQHF. The chain links TRBV12-3 or TRBV12-4 to TRBJ1-5; D not resolved. The CDR3 is 15 residues long. V was pared by 3 bases and J by 4 bases, with 13 bases between.